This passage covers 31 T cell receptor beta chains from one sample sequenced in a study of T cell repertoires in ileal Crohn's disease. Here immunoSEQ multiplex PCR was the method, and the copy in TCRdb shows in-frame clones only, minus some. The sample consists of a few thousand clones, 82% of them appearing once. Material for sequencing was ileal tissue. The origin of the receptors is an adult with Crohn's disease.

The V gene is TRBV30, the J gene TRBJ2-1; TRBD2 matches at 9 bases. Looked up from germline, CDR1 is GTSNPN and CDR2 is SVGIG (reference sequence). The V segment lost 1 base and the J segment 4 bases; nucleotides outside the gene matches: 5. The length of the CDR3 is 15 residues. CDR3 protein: CAWSALAGPYNEQFF. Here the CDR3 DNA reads TGTGCCTGGAGTGCGCTAGCGGGACCTTACAATGAGCAGTTCTTC.

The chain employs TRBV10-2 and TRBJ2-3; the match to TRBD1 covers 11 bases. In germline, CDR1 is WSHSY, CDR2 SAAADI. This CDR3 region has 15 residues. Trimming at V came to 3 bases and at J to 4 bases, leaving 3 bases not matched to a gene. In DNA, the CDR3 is TGCGCCAGCAGTGATAGGACAGGGGGCGCAGATACGCAGTATTTT. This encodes CASSDRTGGADTQYF.

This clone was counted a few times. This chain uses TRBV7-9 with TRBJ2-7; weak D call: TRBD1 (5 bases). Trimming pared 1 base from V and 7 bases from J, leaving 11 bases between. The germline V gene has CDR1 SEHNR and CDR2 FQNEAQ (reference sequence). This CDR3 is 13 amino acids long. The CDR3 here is CASSLVDMGEQYF. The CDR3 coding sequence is TGTGCCAGCAGCTTAGTGGACATGGGGGAGCAGTACTTC.

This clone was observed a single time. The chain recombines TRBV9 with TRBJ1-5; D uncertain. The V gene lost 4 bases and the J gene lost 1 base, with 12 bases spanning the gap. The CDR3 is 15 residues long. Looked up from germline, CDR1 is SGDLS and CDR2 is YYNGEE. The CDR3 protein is CASSPEGSSNQPQHF. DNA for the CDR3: TGTGCCAGCAGCCCCGAGGGATCAAGCAATCAGCCCCAGCATTTT. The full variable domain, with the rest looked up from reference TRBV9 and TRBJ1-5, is DSGVTQTPKHLITATGQRVTLRCSPRSGDLSVYWYQQSLDQGLQFLIQYYNGEERAKGNILERFSAQQFPDLHSELNLSSLELGDSALYFCASSPEGSSNQPQHFGDGTRLSIL.

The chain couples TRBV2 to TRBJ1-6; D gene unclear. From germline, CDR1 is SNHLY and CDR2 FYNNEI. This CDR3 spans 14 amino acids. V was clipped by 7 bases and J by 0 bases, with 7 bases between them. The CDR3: CASIESSYNSPLHF. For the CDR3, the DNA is TGTGCCAGCATAGAGAGCTCCTATAATTCACCCCTCCACTTT. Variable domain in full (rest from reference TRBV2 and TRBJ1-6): EPEVTQTPSHQVTQMGQEVILRCVPISNHLYFYWYRQILGQKVEFLVSFYNNEISEKSEIFDDQFSVERPDGSNFTLKIRSTKLEDSAMYFCASIESSYNSPLHFGNGTRLTVT.

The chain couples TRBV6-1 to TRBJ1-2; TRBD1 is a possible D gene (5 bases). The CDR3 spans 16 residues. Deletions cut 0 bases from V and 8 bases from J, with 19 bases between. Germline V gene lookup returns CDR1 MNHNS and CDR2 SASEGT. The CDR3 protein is CASSEATGGSPSGYTF. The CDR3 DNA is TGTGCCAGCAGTGAAGCGACTGGGGGGTCACCATCCGGCTACACCTTC.

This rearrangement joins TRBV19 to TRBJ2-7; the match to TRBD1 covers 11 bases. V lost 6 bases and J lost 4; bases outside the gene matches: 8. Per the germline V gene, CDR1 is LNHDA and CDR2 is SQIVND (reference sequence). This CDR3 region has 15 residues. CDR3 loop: CASSRRDRGTYEQYF. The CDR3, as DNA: TGTGCCAGTAGCAGGAGGGACAGGGGGACTTACGAGCAGTACTTC.

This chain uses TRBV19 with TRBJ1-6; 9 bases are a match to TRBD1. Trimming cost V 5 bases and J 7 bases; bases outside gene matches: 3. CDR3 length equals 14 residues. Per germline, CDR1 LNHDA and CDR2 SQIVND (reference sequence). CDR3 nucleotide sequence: TGTGCCAGTAGTTCACAGGGGGCAAATTCACCCCTCCACTTT. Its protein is CASSSQGANSPLHF.

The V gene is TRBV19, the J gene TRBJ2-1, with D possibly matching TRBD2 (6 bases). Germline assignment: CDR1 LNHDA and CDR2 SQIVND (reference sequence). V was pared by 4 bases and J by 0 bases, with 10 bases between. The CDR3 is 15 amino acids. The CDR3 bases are TGTGCCAGTAGTACCCTGGGGGGCTCCTACAATGAGCAGTTCTTC. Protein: CASSTLGGSYNEQFF. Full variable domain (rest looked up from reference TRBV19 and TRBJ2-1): DGGITQSPKYLFRKEGQNVTLSCEQNLNHDAMYWYRQDPGQGLRLIYYSQIVNDFQKGDIAEGYSVSREKKESFPLTVTSAQKNPTAFYLCASSTLGGSYNEQFFGPGTRLTVL.

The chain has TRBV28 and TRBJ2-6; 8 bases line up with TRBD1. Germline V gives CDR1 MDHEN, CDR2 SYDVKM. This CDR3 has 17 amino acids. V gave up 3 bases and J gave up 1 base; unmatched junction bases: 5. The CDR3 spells CASSLVYRGSGANVLTF. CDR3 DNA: TGTGCCAGCAGTTTGGTATACAGGGGGTCTGGGGCCAACGTCCTGACTTTC.

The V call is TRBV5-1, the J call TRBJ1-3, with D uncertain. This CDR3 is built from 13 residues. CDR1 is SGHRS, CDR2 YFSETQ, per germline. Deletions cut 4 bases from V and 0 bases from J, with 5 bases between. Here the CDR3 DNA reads TGCGCCAGCAGCCCCAGCTCTGGAAACACCATATATTTT. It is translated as CASSPSSGNTIYF.

The CDR3 coding sequence is TGTGCCAGCAGTCTTTGGTCTGGAGACGAGCAGTACTTC. Its translation is CASSLWSGDEQYF. This sequence joins TRBV27 and TRBJ2-7; no clear D gene. The length of the CDR3 is 13 residues. Germline CDR1 is MNHEY and CDR2 is SMNVEV (reference sequence). The V end lost 5 bases, the J end lost 5 bases, and 13 bases lay between the germline ends.

CDR3 residues: CASSVEGLGQGYGYTF. The CDR3 nucleotides are TGTGCCAGCAGCGTAGAGGGATTGGGACAGGGTTACGGCTACACCTTC. V usage is TRBV9 and J usage is TRBJ1-2; 9 nucleotides line up with TRBD1. The germline V gene encodes CDR1 SGDLS and CDR2 YYNGEE. J lost 8 bases, V lost 0 bases, and 11 bases had no gene match. The CDR3 runs to 16 residues.

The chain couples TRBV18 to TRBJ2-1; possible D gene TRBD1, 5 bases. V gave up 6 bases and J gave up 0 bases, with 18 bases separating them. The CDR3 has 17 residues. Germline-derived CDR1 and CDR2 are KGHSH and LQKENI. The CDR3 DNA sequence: TGTGCCAGCTCCCCCGATGGGGCGGCCAGCTCCTACAATGAGCAGTTCTTC. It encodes CASSPDGAASSYNEQFF.

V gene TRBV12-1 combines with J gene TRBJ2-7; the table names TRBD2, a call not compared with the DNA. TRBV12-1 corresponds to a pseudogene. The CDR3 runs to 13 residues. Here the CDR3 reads CAGEAGRRYEQYF. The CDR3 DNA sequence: TGTGCCGGGGAGGCGGGAAGGCGGTACGAGCAGTACTTC.

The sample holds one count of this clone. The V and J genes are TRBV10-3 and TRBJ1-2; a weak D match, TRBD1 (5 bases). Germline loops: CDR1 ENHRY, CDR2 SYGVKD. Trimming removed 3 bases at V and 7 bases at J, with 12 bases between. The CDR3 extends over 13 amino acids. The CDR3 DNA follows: TGTGCCATCAGTGACAGGGTCTCGTTTGGCTACACCTTC. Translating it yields CAISDRVSFGYTF.

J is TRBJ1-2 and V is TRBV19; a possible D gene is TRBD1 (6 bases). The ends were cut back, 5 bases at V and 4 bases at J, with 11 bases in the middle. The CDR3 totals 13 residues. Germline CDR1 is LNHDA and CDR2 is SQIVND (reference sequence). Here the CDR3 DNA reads TGTGCCAGTAGTTTGGACAGCCTCTATGGCTACACCTTC. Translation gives CASSLDSLYGYTF.

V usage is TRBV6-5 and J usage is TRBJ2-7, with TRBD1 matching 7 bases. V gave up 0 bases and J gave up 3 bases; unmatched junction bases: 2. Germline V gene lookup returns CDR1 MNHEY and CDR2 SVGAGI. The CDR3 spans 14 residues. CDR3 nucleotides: TGTGCCAGCAGTTACTCCCCAGGGGGCTACGAGCAGTACTTC. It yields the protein CASSYSPGGYEQYF.

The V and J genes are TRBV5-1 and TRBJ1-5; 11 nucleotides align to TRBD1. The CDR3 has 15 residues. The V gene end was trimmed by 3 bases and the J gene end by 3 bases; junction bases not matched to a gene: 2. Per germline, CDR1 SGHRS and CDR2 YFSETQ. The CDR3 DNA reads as TGCGCCAGCAGCTCCGGACAGGGGGCCAATCAGCCCCAGCATTTT. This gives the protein CASSSGQGANQPQHF.

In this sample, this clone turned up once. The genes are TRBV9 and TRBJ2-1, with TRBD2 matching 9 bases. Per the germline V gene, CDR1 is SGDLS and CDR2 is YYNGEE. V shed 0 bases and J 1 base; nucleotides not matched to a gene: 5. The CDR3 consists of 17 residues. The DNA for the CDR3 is TGTGCCAGCAGCGTAGTACAAGCGGGGGGATCCTACAATGAGCAGTTCTTC. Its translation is CASSVVQAGGSYNEQFF.

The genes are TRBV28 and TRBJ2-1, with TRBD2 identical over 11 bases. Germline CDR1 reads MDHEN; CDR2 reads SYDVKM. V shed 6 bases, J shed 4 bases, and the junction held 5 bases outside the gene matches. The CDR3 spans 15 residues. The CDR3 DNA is TGTGCCAGCAGGACCGGGACTAGCGGATACAATGAGCAGTTCTTC. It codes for CASRTGTSGYNEQFF.

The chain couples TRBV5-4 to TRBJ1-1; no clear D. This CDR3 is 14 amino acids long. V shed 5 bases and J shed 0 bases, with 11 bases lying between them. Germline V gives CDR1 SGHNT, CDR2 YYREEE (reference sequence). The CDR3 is CASSLTAVNTEAFF. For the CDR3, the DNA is TGTGCCAGCAGTCTTACCGCAGTGAACACTGAAGCTTTCTTT.

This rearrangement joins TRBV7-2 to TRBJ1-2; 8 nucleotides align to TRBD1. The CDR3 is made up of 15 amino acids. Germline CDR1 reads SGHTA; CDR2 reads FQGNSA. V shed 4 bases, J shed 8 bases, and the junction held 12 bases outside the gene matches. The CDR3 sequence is CASSSNGQGAGGYTF. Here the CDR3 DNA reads TGTGCCAGCAGCTCCAATGGACAGGGAGCGGGCGGCTACACCTTC.

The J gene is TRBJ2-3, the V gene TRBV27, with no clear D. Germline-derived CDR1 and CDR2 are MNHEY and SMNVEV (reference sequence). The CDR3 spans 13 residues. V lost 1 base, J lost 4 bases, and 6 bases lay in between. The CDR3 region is CASSLWLADTQYF. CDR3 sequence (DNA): TGTGCCAGCAGTTTATGGCTGGCAGATACGCAGTATTTT.

CDR3 sequence reads: CAWSSLAGGAEYNEQFF. CDR3 DNA: TGTGCCTGGAGTTCTCTAGCGGGAGGGGCGGAGTACAATGAGCAGTTCTTC. The chain couples TRBV30 to TRBJ2-1, with 12 bases that match TRBD2. Germline CDR1 GTSNPN, CDR2 SVGIG (reference sequence). This CDR3 region has 17 residues. The junction had 9 bases not matched to a gene; V was cut back by 2 bases and J by 4 bases.

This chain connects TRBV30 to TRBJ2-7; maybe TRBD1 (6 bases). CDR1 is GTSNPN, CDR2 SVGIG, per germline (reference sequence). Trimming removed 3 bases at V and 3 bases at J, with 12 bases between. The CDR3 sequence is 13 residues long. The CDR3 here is CAWSGTGFYEQYF. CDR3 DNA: TGTGCCTGGAGCGGAACAGGGTTCTACGAGCAGTACTTC. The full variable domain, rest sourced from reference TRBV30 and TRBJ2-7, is SQTIHQWPATLVQPVGSPLSLECTVEGTSNPNLYWYRQAAGRGLQLLFYSVGIGQISSEVPQNLSASRPQDRQFILSSKKLLLSDSGFYLCAWSGTGFYEQYFGPGTRLTVT.

CDR3 loop: CASSFGATGNEQFF. CDR3 nucleotide sequence: TGTGCCAGCAGCTTTGGAGCAACTGGCAATGAGCAGTTCTTC. The chain couples TRBV5-6 to TRBJ2-1; D ambiguous. The germline V gene encodes CDR1 SGHDT and CDR2 YYEEEE. This CDR3 contains 14 residues. V was cut by 2 bases and J by 6 bases, with 12 bases left in between.

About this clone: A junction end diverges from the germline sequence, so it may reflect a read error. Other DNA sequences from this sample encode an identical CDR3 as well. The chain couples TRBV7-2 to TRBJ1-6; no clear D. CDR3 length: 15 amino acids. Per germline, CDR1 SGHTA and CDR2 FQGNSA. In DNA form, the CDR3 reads TGTGCCAGCAGCCCTACTTTGGCGGCGAATTCCCCCCTCCACTTT. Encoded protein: CASSPTLAANSPLHF.

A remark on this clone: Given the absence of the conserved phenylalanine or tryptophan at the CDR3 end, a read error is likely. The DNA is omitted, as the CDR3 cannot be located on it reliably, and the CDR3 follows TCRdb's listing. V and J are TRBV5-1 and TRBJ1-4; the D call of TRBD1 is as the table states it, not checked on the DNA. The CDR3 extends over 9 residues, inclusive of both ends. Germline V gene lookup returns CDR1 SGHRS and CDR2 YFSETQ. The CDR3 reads CASSRRVGV.

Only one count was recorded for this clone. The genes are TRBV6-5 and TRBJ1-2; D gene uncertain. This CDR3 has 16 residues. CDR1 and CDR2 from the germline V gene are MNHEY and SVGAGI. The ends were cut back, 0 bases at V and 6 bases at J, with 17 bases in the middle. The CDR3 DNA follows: TGTGCCAGCAGTTACTCGAGATCGGCGGGGAGCCATGGCTACACCTTC. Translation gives CASSYSRSAGSHGYTF.

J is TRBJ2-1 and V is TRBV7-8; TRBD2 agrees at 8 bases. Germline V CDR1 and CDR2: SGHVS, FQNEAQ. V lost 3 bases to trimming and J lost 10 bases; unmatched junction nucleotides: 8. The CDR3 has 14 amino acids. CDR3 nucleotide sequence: TGTGCCAGCAGCTTCGGTCTCGGGGGGGGCGAGCAGTTCTTC. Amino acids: CASSFGLGGGEQFF.